These 17 T cell receptor beta chains came from one sample sequenced in a study of shared clonotypes between healthy human individuals. TCRdb's copy holds only in-frame clones and misses some; the assay was immunoSEQ multiplex PCR. The data contain around 510,000 clones, around 96% of them seen just once; the ten biggest clones take up about 0.064%. The material sequenced was naive CD4+ T cells sorted from blood. As to subset: CD45RA+ positively selected. These receptors all stem from a woman aged 30 to 39 in good health.

This chain links TRBV28 with TRBJ2-7; D remains ambiguous. The germline CDR1 and CDR2 sequences are MDHEN and SYDVKM. The CDR3 runs 13 residues. Trimming removed 7 bases from V and 0 bases from J, with 10 bases in between. The CDR3 region has the DNA TGTGCCAGCACCATGACAAACTCCTACGAGCAGTACTTC. The encoded protein is CASTMTNSYEQYF.

The V call is TRBV19, the J call TRBJ2-2; no firm D call. CDR1 and CDR2 (germline): LNHDA, SQIVND (reference sequence). This CDR3 region has 12 residues. The V end lost 0 bases, the J end lost 6 bases, and 2 bases lay between the germline ends. CDR3 loop: CASSIDAGELFF. CDR3 DNA sequence: TGTGCCAGTAGTATAGATGCCGGGGAGCTGTTTTTT.

The chain is built from TRBV7-2 and TRBJ2-7; no reliable D call. The CDR3 has 15 residues. The germline V gene encodes CDR1 SGHTA and CDR2 FQGNSA. V dropped 4 bases and J dropped 1 base, with 14 bases sitting between them. Written as DNA, the CDR3 is TGTGCCAGCAGCTCCTCTACCATTAGTTCCTACGAGCAGTACTTC. Its translation is CASSSSTISSYEQYF.

The rearrangement joins TRBV6-5 to TRBJ1-4; D is ambiguous. Between the trimmed V and J ends, which lost 8 bases and 4 bases, there was a span of 11 bases. The CDR3 runs 13 residues. CDR1 is MNHEY and CDR2 is SVGAGI in the germline V gene. The CDR3 DNA reads as TGTGCCAGCGGGCAGGACCATAATGAAAAACTGTTTTTT. Protein product: CASGQDHNEKLFF.

The count of this clone is one. The genes are TRBV28 and TRBJ1-5, with D possibly TRBD1 on 6 matching bases. The ends were cut back, 6 bases at V and 6 bases at J, with 18 bases in the middle. The germline V gene encodes CDR1 MDHEN and CDR2 SYDVKM. The CDR3 has 15 residues. For the CDR3, the DNA is TGTGCCAGCAGCCCAGGGGCGGGGTTGGGTCAGCCCCAGCATTTT. It is translated as CASSPGAGLGQPQHF.

The chain recombines TRBV5-5 with TRBJ2-7, with D unresolved. The CDR3 runs to 16 residues. Trimming took 2 bases from V and 2 from J, leaving 17 bases between them. Germline V gene lookup returns CDR1 SGHKS and CDR2 YYEKEE (reference sequence). The CDR3 DNA is TGTGCCAGCAGCTTAAGGTTAGGTACGGCAACCTACGAGCAGTACTTC. As protein: CASSLRLGTATYEQYF.

The chain employs TRBV6-5 and TRBJ2-7; TRBD2 matches 7 bases. Per germline, CDR1 MNHEY and CDR2 SVGAGI. CDR3 length equals 13 residues. The ends lost 7 bases at V and 0 bases at J; junction bases unmatched: 3. In nucleotides, the CDR3 is TGTGCCAGCAAGCTAGCGGACTCCTACGAGCAGTACTTC. It codes for CASKLADSYEQYF.

CDR3 nucleotide sequence: TGTGCCAGCGCCCCGGGGAGCAATCAGCCCCAGCATTTT. It codes for CASAPGSNQPQHF. The chain couples TRBV18 to TRBJ1-5; D gene unclear. The ends were cut back, 8 bases at V and 1 base at J, with 9 bases in the middle. The CDR3 has 13 residues. Germline lookup yields CDR1 KGHSH and CDR2 LQKENI.

This chain connects TRBV30 to TRBJ1-2; 9 positions agree with TRBD1. J was trimmed by 8 bases and V by 5 bases; bases with no gene match: 12. Germline V gene lookup returns CDR1 GTSNPN and CDR2 SVGIG (reference sequence). The length of the CDR3 is 14 residues. CDR3 amino acids: CAWEATGGIRGYTF. The CDR3 bases are TGTGCCTGGGAAGCAACAGGGGGCATTCGGGGCTACACCTTC.

This chain joins TRBV5-1 and TRBJ1-4; maybe TRBD1 (5 bases). Trimming removed 4 bases at V and 7 bases at J, with 14 bases between. Germline assignment: CDR1 SGHRS and CDR2 YFSETQ. The CDR3 has 14 amino acids. CDR3 residues: CASSTGRLGEKLFF. The CDR3 region has the DNA TGCGCCAGCAGCACAGGACGGCTCGGTGAAAAACTGTTTTTT. The whole variable domain, remainder taken from reference TRBV5-1 and TRBJ1-4, is KAGVTQTPRYLIKTRGQQVTLSCSPISGHRSVSWYQQTPGQGLQFLFEYFSETQRNKGNFPGRFSGRQFSNSRSEMNVSTLELGDSALYLCASSTGRLGEKLFFGSGTQLSVL.

CDR3 loop: CASSEPGLAGLRGTDTQYF. CDR3 nucleotide sequence: TGTGCCAGCAGCGAACCGGGACTAGCGGGACTTCGAGGCACAGATACGCAGTATTTT. The chain carries TRBV2 and TRBJ2-3, with 13 positions matching TRBD2. Germline V CDR1 and CDR2: SNHLY, FYNNEI. The CDR3 totals 19 residues. With 6 bases clipped from V and 1 base from J, the junction kept 13 bases outside the gene matches.

The gene calls are TRBV16 and TRBJ2-7, with TRBD1 identical over 10 bases. The V gene end was trimmed by 0 bases and the J gene end by 3 bases; junction bases not matched to a gene: 8. CDR3 length: 17 amino acids. Germline assignment: CDR1 KGHSY and CDR2 FQNENV. DNA of the CDR3: TGTGCCAGCAGCCAATCTCCTGGGACAGGGGTGGACTACGAGCAGTACTTC. It is translated as CASSQSPGTGVDYEQYF.

This chain's CDR3 is CASSQPGSGVAGNTIYF. CDR3 DNA: TGTGCCAGCAGCCAACCTGGGTCGGGGGTTGCGGGAAACACCATATATTTT. The chain employs TRBV4-2 and TRBJ1-3, with D tentatively TRBD1 (5 bases). The CDR3 runs 17 residues. Between the trimmed V and J ends, which lost 2 bases and 4 bases, there was a span of 18 bases. Germline V gene lookup returns CDR1 LGHNA and CDR2 YNFKEQ.

This chain uses TRBV28 with TRBJ2-7; 8 bases fit TRBD1. The CDR3 is made up of 13 amino acids. V was pared by 5 bases and J by 2 bases, with 2 bases of the junction left unmatched. Germline CDR1 and CDR2: MDHEN and SYDVKM. CDR3 loop: CASSRDRTYEQYF. The DNA of the CDR3 is TGTGCCAGCAGTCGGGACAGGACCTACGAGCAGTACTTC.

The chain carries TRBV5-6 and TRBJ1-1, with D unclear. V shed 2 bases and J shed 4 bases, with 15 bases lying between them. Germline CDR1 and CDR2: SGHDT and YYEEEE. The CDR3 runs to 15 residues. As DNA, the CDR3 is TGTGCCAGCAGCTTAGGATTAAAGGGTGGCACTGAAGCTTTCTTT. Translation: CASSLGLKGGTEAFF.

The rearrangement links TRBV7-9 to TRBJ2-7; D is tentatively TRBD1 or TRBD2 (6 bases each). Germline lookup yields CDR1 SEHNR and CDR2 FQNEAQ (reference sequence). The CDR3 length is 13 residues. Trimming removed 3 bases at V and 2 bases at J, with 8 bases between. CDR3 sequence reads: CASSFGGPYEQYF. The CDR3, as DNA: TGTGCCAGCAGCTTTGGGGGGCCCTACGAGCAGTACTTC.

The chain recombines TRBV28 with TRBJ1-2; D is unclear. Germline V gene data show CDR1 as MDHEN and CDR2 as SYDVKM. Trimming pared 6 bases from V and 1 base from J, leaving 15 bases between. This CDR3 has 15 residues. The CDR3 bases are TGTGCCAGCAGACCTACAGTCGCCCTTAACTATGGCTACACCTTC. This translates into CASRPTVALNYGYTF.